Below, 8 T cell receptor beta chains from the same sample are listed, as sequenced in a study of CD8+ T cells in alopecia areata. Extraction and reverse transcription of RNA yielded cDNA as the sequencing template. Measured with immunoSEQ multiplex PCR; TCRdb has only the in-frame clones, and not every one. Among about 140,000 clones listed, approximately 56% were seen once. The sequenced sample was CD8+ T cells sorted from blood. These receptors were taken from a human donor in good health.

V usage is TRBV9 and J usage is TRBJ2-7; 7 bases map to TRBD1. The V segment lost 3 bases and the J segment 2 bases; nucleotides outside the gene matches: 5. Germline V lookup: CDR1 SGDLS, CDR2 YYNGEE. The length of the CDR3 is 14 residues. CDR3 region: CASSADRVTYEQYF. CDR3 nucleotides: TGTGCCAGCAGCGCCGACAGGGTGACCTACGAGCAGTACTTC.

This chain connects TRBV2 to TRBJ2-7, with D perhaps assigned TRBD1 or TRBD2 (5 bases each). The CDR3 extends over 13 amino acids. The germline V gene has CDR1 SNHLY and CDR2 FYNNEI. CDR3 loop: CARRGAGSYEQYF. In nucleotides, the CDR3 is TGTGCTAGACGGGGCGCCGGATCCTACGAGCAGTACTTC.

The chain is built from TRBV13 and TRBJ2-1; a possible D gene is TRBD1 (6 bases). There are 15 residues in the CDR3. V lost 5 bases and J lost 8, with 19 bases in between. Germline CDR1 PRHDT, CDR2 FYEKMQ (reference sequence). In DNA form, the CDR3 reads TGTGCCAGCAGCACTCCGGGACATAGGTATTATGAGCAGTTCTTC. It yields the protein CASSTPGHRYYEQFF.

This clone has just a few counts. Given the absence of the conserved phenylalanine or tryptophan at the CDR3 end, a read error is likely. The limits of the CDR3 on the DNA are not certain, so only TCRdb's listed CDR3 is given. V gene TRBV6-6 combines with J gene TRBJ2-2; the table assigns TRBD1, which was not confirmed against the DNA. The CDR3 has 13 residues if both end residues are counted. CDR1 is MNHNY and CDR2 is SVGAGI in the germline V gene (reference sequence). This CDR3 is CASSYRRQGRHLT.

This clone was seen more than once but under ten times. The V and J genes are TRBV29-1 and TRBJ1-5, with no clear D. V lost 8 bases and J 3 bases, leaving 23 bases between the germline ends. Per germline, CDR1 SQVTM and CDR2 ANQGSEA. This CDR3 region has 16 residues. The CDR3 region is CSPPPRIKSYNQPQHF. The CDR3, as DNA: TGCAGCCCTCCTCCTAGAATAAAGTCTTACAATCAGCCCCAGCATTTT.

The chain links TRBV29-1 to TRBJ1-2, with D uncertain. Germline assignment: CDR1 SQVTM and CDR2 ANQGSEA. This CDR3 region has 14 residues. Trimming left V 1 base short and J 4 bases short, with 13 bases between. CDR3 in DNA: TGCAGCGTTGAAGTCTACTCCCCCTCCTATGGCTACACCTTC. This codes for CSVEVYSPSYGYTF.

V and J are TRBV11-2 and TRBJ2-7; D is unclear. V was clipped by 3 bases and J by 2 bases, with 5 bases between them. The CDR3 is made up of 12 amino acids. Germline CDR1 is SGHAT and CDR2 is FQNNGV. The CDR3 DNA sequence: TGTGCCAGCAGCTTCCGGGCCTACGAGCAGTACTTC. Translation: CASSFRAYEQYF.

The chain employs TRBV5-6 and TRBJ2-1; 13 nucleotides match TRBD2. This CDR3 comprises 16 residues. In germline, CDR1 is SGHDT, CDR2 YYEEEE. J lost 5 bases, V lost 7 bases, and 9 bases had no gene match. CDR3 nucleotides: TGTGCCAGCTGGGGGACTAGCGGGAATGAGGACAATGAGCAGTTCTTC. This sequence encodes CASWGTSGNEDNEQFF. The entire variable domain, with the rest obtained from reference TRBV5-6 and TRBJ2-1, is as follows: DAGVTQSPTHLIKTRGQQVTLRCSPKSGHDTVSWYQQALGQGPQFIFQYYEEEERQRGNFPDRFSGHQFPNYSSELNVNALLLGDSALYLCASWGTSGNEDNEQFFGPGTRLTVL.